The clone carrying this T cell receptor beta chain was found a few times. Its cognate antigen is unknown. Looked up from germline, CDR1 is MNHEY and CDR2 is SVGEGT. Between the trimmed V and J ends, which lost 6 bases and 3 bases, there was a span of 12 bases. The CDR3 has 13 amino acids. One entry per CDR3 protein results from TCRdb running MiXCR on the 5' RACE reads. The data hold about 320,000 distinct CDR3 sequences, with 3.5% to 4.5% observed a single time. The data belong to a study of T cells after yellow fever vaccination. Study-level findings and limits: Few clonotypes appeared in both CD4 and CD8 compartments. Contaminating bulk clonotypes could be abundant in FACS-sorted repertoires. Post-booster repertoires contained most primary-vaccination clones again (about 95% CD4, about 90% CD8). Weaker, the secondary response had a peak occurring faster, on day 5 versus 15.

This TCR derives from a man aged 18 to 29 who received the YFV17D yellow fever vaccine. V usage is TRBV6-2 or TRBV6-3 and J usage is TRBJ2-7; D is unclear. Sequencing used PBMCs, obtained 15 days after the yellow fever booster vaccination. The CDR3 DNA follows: TGTGCCAGCAGCGACCCTGGCAACTACGAGCAGTACGTC. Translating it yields CASSDPGNYEQYV.